The clone carrying this T cell receptor beta chain was recorded many times. The time point denotes: newly diagnosed GD, antithyroid drugs for less than 3 months. The TCR library was made from RNA extracted from PBMCs. These data are taken from a study of regulatory T cells in long-lasting Graves disease. In building TCR beta libraries, iRepertoire HTBI primers were used together with Arm-PCR of CDR3 regions. TCRdb reanalysed the multiplex PCR reads using MiXCR and keeps one entry per CDR3 protein. The sample contains about 470,000 distinct CDR3 sequences, under 15% of which appear only once. This sample was also put to use in a study of T cells in Graves' hyperthyroidism and ophthalmopathy.

Sequenced here: peripheral blood mononuclear cells (PBMCs), sampled at new diagnosis, from a patient treated with antithyroid drugs. The receptor was derived from a woman in her thirties with Graves disease.

In DNA form, the CDR3 reads TGTGCCTGGAGCAGAAACACTGAAGCTTTCTTT. Encoded protein: CAWSRNTEAFF. This chain joins TRBV30 and TRBJ1-1; D not certain. The germline gives CDR1 GTSNPN, CDR2 SVGIG (reference sequence). The V end lost 3 bases, the J end lost 2 bases, and 4 bases lay between the germline ends. The CDR3 loop spans 11 amino acids. The variable domain in full, completed from reference TRBV30 and TRBJ1-1, reads SQTIHQWPATLVQPVGSPLSLECTVEGTSNPNLYWYRQAAGRGLQLLFYSVGIGQISSEVPQNLSASRPQDRQFILSSKKLLLSDSGFYLCAWSRNTEAFFGQGTRLTVV.